What follows are 21 T cell receptor beta chains derived from one specimen sequenced in a study of cytomegalovirus exposure and HLA in healthy donors. Primers: 60 Vbeta forward and 13 Jbeta reverse. Sequencing used immunoSEQ multiplex PCR; TCRdb keeps in-frame clones, though not all of them. The table has about 120,000 clones, about 80% seen once. Sequenced sample: PBMCs. The receptors stem from a woman between 18 and 29 years old in good health and CMV-seronegative.

A single count supports this clone. The chain recombines TRBV6-5 with TRBJ1-2; D gene ambiguous. Trimming removed 6 bases from V and 3 bases from J, with 17 bases in between. This CDR3 has 15 residues. Germline loops: CDR1 MNHEY, CDR2 SVGAGI. The CDR3 DNA sequence: TGTGCCAGCAGGCCGAGGATAGGATACGACTATGGCTACACCTTC. Amino acids: CASRPRIGYDYGYTF.

The chain carries TRBV7-9 and TRBJ2-7; 8 nucleotides match TRBD2. With 7 bases clipped from V and 3 bases from J, the junction kept 5 bases outside the gene matches. Looked up from germline, CDR1 is SEHNR and CDR2 is FQNEAQ (reference sequence). The CDR3 loop spans 13 amino acids. This CDR3 reads CASNPGGHYEQYF. The CDR3 bases are TGTGCCAGCAACCCGGGAGGGCACTACGAGCAGTACTTC.

V and J are TRBV2 and TRBJ1-1; TRBD1 might be the D (5 bases). The germline V and J ends were trimmed by 2 bases and 5 bases, with 12 bases remaining between them. This CDR3 spans 14 amino acids. The germline CDR1 and CDR2 sequences are SNHLY and FYNNEI. The CDR3 here is CASSEWGAGTEAFF. CDR3 DNA: TGTGCCAGCAGTGAATGGGGCGCGGGGACTGAAGCTTTCTTT.

V is TRBV18 and J is TRBJ1-5; maybe TRBD1 (5 bases). This CDR3 has 15 amino acids. The V end lost 6 bases, the J end lost 4 bases, and 16 bases lay between the germline ends. Germline CDR1 KGHSH, CDR2 LQKENI. The CDR3 protein is CASSPGDGFNQPQHF. In nucleotides, the CDR3 is TGTGCCAGCTCCCCGGGGGATGGGTTTAATCAGCCCCAGCATTTT. The variable domain in full, with the rest retrieved from reference TRBV18 and TRBJ1-5, is NAGVMQNPRHLVRRRGQEARLRCSPMKGHSHVYWYRQLPEEGLKFMVYLQKENIIDESGMPKERFSAEFPKEGPSILRIQQVVRGDSAAYFCASSPGDGFNQPQHFGDGTRLSIL.

In this sample, this clone turned up once. Other DNA sequences in this sample translate to the same CDR3. V usage is TRBV29-1 and J usage is TRBJ1-1, with a possible D match to TRBD1 (5 bases). Trimming cost V 5 bases and J 10 bases, with 11 bases left between them. Germline V CDR1 and CDR2: SQVTM, ANQGSEA. This CDR3 has 10 amino acids. CDR3 protein: CSVRGGVAFF. The CDR3 nucleotides read TGCAGCGTTCGGGGGGGGGTAGCTTTCTTT.

The chain recombines TRBV4-3 with TRBJ2-5, with D perhaps matching TRBD2 (7 bases). This CDR3 has 18 amino acids. Trimming cost V 0 bases and J 9 bases, with 26 bases left between them. The germline V gene encodes CDR1 LGHNA and CDR2 YSLEER. The CDR3 loop reads CASSQDGAGAGGFEAQYF. CDR3 in DNA: TGCGCCAGCAGCCAAGATGGGGCGGGGGCTGGGGGTTTTGAGGCCCAGTACTTC.

This clone was picked up one time. At one of its ends the junction is not consistent with the germline gene, which may arise from a read error. This chain connects TRBV4-1 to TRBJ2-4; TRBD2 agrees at 10 bases. CDR1 is MGHRA, CDR2 YSYEKL, per germline. CDR3 length equals 18 residues. The CDR3 bases are TGCGCCAGCAGCCCAGGAGCTAGCGGGGGACGAGCCAAAAACAGTCAGTACTTC. Translation gives CASSPGASGGRAKNSQYF.

Points on this clone: Germline is not matched at one junction end, which may reflect a read error. The chain recombines TRBV9 with TRBJ2-6; 8 bases line up with TRBD1. The CDR3 is 18 amino acids. CDR1 is SGDLS and CDR2 is YYNGEE in the germline V gene. CDR3 region: CASSAFDRGGPGANGLTF. The CDR3 DNA reads as TGTGCCAGCAGCGCCTTCGACAGGGGAGGACCTGGGGCCAACGGCCTGACTTTC.

This clone was observed a few times. This sequence joins TRBV6-5 and TRBJ2-7; 8 nucleotides line up with TRBD1. Germline V lookup: CDR1 MNHEY, CDR2 SVGAGI. The CDR3 spans 14 residues. V lost 0 bases, J lost 9 bases, and 7 bases stayed unmatched. CDR3 DNA: TGTGCCAGCAGTTACTCGACAGGGGCGTGGGGGCAGTACTTC. Translation gives CASSYSTGAWGQYF.

The chain links TRBV29-1 to TRBJ1-1; D ambiguous. Trimming shortened V by 5 bases and J by 0 bases, and 16 bases separated the two germline ends. The germline gives CDR1 SQVTM, CDR2 ANQGSEA. The length of the CDR3 is 15 residues. The CDR3 loop reads CSVCVGPVLNTEAFF. CDR3 sequence (DNA): TGCAGCGTTTGCGTTGGGCCCGTGTTGAACACTGAAGCTTTCTTT.

This chain joins TRBV6-6 and TRBJ2-5; no firm D call. The better agreement between TRBJ2-7 and the DNA end casts doubt on the J call. This CDR3 comprises 13 residues. Germline V gene lookup returns CDR1 MNHNY and CDR2 SVGAGI (reference sequence). Written as DNA, the CDR3 is TGTGCCAGCAGTTACTCGAATCCCCCCGAGCAGTACTTC. Residues: CASSYSNPPEQYF.

This chain uses TRBV5-5 with TRBJ1-2; D is perhaps TRBD1 (6 bases). With 7 bases removed from V and 3 bases from J, the gap between germline ends came to 19 bases. This CDR3 spans 15 amino acids. Germline values: CDR1 SGHKS, CDR2 YYEKEE (reference sequence). CDR3 DNA: TGTGCCAGCGGGGGGGGACAACTAATGGACTATGGCTACACCTTC. Its protein is CASGGGQLMDYGYTF.

The chain couples TRBV9 to TRBJ2-2; TRBD2 aligns across 8 bases. Germline V gene data show CDR1 as SGDLS and CDR2 as YYNGEE. V dropped 0 bases and J dropped 5; count of bases not matched to a gene: 6. The CDR3 contains 16 residues. As DNA, the CDR3 is TGTGCCAGCAGCGTAGCACCGGGGGGGGTGACCGGGGAGCTGTTTTTT. Translation: CASSVAPGGVTGELFF.

The V call is TRBV4-1, the J call TRBJ2-1, with 10 positions matching TRBD2. Germline CDR1 and CDR2: MGHRA and YSYEKL. This CDR3 region has 16 residues. Trimming at V came to 3 bases and at J to 8 bases, leaving 10 bases not matched to a gene. CDR3 nucleotide sequence: TGCGCCAGCAGCCACCCGGGGCTAGCGGGAGCGGATGAGCAGTTCTTC. It codes for CASSHPGLAGADEQFF.

This clone was recorded once. The chain joins TRBV5-6 to TRBJ2-5, with 7 nucleotides matching TRBD1. Germline assignment: CDR1 SGHDT and CDR2 YYEEEE. The V segment lost 0 bases and the J segment 5 bases; nucleotides outside the gene matches: 10. The CDR3 runs to 16 residues. The DNA of the CDR3 is TGTGCCAGCAGCTTGGGTCTTACAGGGGCGCGGGAGACCCAGTACTTC. Protein: CASSLGLTGARETQYF.

This chain connects TRBV5-4 to TRBJ2-1, with 14 nucleotides matching TRBD2. Germline CDR1 SGHNT, CDR2 YYREEE (reference sequence). Trimming took 1 base from V and 1 from J; bases not matched to a gene: 7. The CDR3 extends over 19 amino acids. The CDR3 nucleotides read TGTGCCAGCAGCTTGAGGGGGACTAGCGGGAGTTGGTCCTACAATGAGCAGTTCTTC. Residues: CASSLRGTSGSWSYNEQFF.

The chain links TRBV6-5 to TRBJ1-1; no definite D call. Germline-derived CDR1 and CDR2 are MNHEY and SVGAGI. Trimming shortened V by 4 bases and J by 2 bases, and 11 bases separated the two germline ends. This CDR3 has 14 amino acids. CDR3 sequence: CASSSALFNTEAFF. The CDR3 DNA is TGTGCCAGCAGTTCCGCCCTATTCAACACTGAAGCTTTCTTT.

The chain joins TRBV6-6 to TRBJ1-5; 8 bases agree with TRBD1. The CDR3 runs 15 residues. Per the germline V gene, CDR1 is MNHNY and CDR2 is SVGAGI (reference sequence). J lost 4 bases, V lost 5 bases, and 7 bases had no gene match. This CDR3 reads CASSQRTGRNQPQHF. The CDR3 nucleotides read TGTGCCAGCAGTCAACGGACAGGGAGGAATCAGCCCCAGCATTTT.

The CDR3 DNA reads as TGTGCCAGCAGTGACTCGGAGACCGGGGAGCTGTTTTTT. Protein sequence: CASSDSETGELFF. This chain uses TRBV6-4 with TRBJ2-2; no firm D call. Trimming removed 0 bases from V and 5 bases from J, with 4 bases in between. The germline V gene encodes CDR1 MRHNA and CDR2 SNTAGT. This CDR3 spans 13 amino acids.

The chain uses TRBV5-3 and TRBJ1-1; 10 nucleotides agree with TRBD1. TRBV5-3 is treated as an ORF (open reading frame) with a function not yet certain. The junction had 11 bases not matched to a gene; V was cut back by 3 bases and J by 0 bases. The CDR3 sequence is 18 residues long. The CDR3 is CARSWGWDRGVMNTEAFF. The CDR3 nucleotides read TGTGCCAGAAGCTGGGGGTGGGACAGGGGCGTAATGAACACTGAAGCTTTCTTT.

The chain carries TRBV19 and TRBJ1-2; 8 bases are a match to TRBD1. V dropped 8 bases and J dropped 4; count of bases not matched to a gene: 27. In germline, CDR1 is LNHDA, CDR2 SQIVND (reference sequence). The CDR3 contains 20 residues. The DNA for the CDR3 is TGTGCCAGTCAACCCTTCGCAGGGGGCGGCCGTGCTAGCCGAATCTATGGCTACACCTTC. The encoded protein is CASQPFAGGGRASRIYGYTF.